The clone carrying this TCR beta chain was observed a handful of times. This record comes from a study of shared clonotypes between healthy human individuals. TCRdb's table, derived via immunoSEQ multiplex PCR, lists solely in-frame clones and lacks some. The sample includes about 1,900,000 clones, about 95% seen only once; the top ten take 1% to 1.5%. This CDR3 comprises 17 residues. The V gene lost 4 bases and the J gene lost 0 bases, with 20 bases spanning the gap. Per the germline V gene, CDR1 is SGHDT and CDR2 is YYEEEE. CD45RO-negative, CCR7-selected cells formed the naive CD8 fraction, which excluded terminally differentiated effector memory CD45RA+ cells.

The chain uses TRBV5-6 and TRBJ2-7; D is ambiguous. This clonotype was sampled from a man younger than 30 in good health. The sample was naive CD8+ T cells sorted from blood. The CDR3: CASSHGQPRTYSYEQYF. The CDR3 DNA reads TGTGCCAGCAGCCACGGTCAACCAAGAACGTACTCCTACGAGCAGTACTTC.